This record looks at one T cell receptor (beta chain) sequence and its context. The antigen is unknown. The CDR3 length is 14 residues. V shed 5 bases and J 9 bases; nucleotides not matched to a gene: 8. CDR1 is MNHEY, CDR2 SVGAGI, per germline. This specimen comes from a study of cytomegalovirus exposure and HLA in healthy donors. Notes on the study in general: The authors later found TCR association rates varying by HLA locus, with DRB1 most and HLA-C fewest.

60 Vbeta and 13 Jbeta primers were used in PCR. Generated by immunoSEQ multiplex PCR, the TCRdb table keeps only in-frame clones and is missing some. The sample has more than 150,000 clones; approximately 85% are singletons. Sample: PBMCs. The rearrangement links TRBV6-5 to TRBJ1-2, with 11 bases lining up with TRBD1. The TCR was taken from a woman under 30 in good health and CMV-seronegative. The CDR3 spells CASSRDRGIRSYTF. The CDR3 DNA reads TGTGCCAGCAGTCGGGACAGGGGGATACGTAGCTACACCTTC.